This T cell receptor (beta chain) was recovered during a study of glioma-infiltrating T cells. The iRepertoire nested amplicon-rescue multiplex PCR amplified TCR alpha and beta CDR3s from RNA. For one-step reverse transcription and amplification, roughly 85-450 ng of tissue mRNA or PBMC total RNA was used. TCRdb used MiXCR to reprocess the multiplex PCR reads, holding one entry per CDR3 protein. The sample holds some 85,000 distinct CDR3 sequences, about 23% seen once. This CDR3 has 16 amino acids. The germline V gene encodes CDR1 SGHTA and CDR2 FQGNSA. Trimming took 5 bases from V and 0 from J, leaving 14 bases between them. This clonotype was seen ten or more times.

This TCR was sampled from a human donor with low-grade glioma or glioblastoma, undergoing nonglioma brain surgery, or in good health (not recorded which). Sequencing was carried out using glioma tissue, nonneoplastic brain tissue, or PBMCs (not recorded which). The rearrangement links TRBV7-2 to TRBJ1-5; TRBD1 might be the D (5 bases). The CDR3 nucleotides are TGTGCCAGCAGCGACGACAGTTACTTTAGCAATCAGCCCCAGCATTTT. Amino acids: CASSDDSYFSNQPQHF.